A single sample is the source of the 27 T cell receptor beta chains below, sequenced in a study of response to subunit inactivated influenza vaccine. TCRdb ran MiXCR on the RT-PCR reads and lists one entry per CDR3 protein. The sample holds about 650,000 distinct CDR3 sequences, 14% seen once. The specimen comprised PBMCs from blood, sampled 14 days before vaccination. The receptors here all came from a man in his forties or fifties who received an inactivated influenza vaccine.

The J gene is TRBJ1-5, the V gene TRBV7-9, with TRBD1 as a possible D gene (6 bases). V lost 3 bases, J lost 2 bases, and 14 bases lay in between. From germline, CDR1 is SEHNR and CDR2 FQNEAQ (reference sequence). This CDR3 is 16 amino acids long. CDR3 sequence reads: CASSLGAGSGNQPQHF. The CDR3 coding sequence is TGTGCCAGCAGCTTGGGGGCCGGGTCGGGCAATCAGCCCCAGCATTTT.

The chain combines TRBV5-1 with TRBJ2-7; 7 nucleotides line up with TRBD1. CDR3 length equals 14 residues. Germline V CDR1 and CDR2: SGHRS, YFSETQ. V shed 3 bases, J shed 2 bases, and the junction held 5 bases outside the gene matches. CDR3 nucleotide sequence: TGCGCCAGCAGCTACGGACAGGCAACCTACGAGCAGTACTTC. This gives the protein CASSYGQATYEQYF.

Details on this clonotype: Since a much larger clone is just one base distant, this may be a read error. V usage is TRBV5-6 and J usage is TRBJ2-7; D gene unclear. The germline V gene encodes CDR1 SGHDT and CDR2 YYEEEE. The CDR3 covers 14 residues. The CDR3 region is CASSLGSSPYEQHF. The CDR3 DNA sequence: TGTGCCAGCAGCTTGGGAAGTAGCCCCTACGAGCAGCACTTC.

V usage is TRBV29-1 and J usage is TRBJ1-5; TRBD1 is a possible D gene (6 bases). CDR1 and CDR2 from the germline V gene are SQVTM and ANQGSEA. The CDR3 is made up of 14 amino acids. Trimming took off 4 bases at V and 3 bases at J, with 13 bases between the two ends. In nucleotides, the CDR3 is TGCAGCGTTGCGATCGGGGACACCAATCAGCCCCAGCATTTT. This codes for CSVAIGDTNQPQHF.

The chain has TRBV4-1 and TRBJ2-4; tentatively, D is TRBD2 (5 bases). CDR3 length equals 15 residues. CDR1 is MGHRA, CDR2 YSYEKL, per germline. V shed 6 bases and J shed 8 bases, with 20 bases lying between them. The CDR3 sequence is CASRSTRGMEYIQYF. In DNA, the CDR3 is TGCGCCAGCAGAAGTACTCGGGGTATGGAATACATTCAGTACTTC.

The CDR3 reads CAISSSGGNQETQYF. The DNA for the CDR3 is TGTGCCATCAGTTCTAGCGGAGGGAACCAAGAGACCCAGTACTTC. This chain joins TRBV10-3 and TRBJ2-5, with 7 bases lining up with TRBD2. Per germline, CDR1 ENHRY and CDR2 SYGVKD. The junction had 6 bases not matched to a gene; V was cut back by 5 bases and J by 0 bases. The CDR3 has 15 amino acids.

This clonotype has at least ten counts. CDR3 sequence (DNA): TGCGCCAGCACCGGGACAGGGATTCTTGCAACTAATGAAAAACTGTTTTTT. This codes for CASTGTGILATNEKLFF. The chain employs TRBV4-1 and TRBJ1-4, with TRBD1 matching 9 bases. This CDR3 comprises 17 residues. V lost 7 bases, J lost 0 bases, and 9 bases stayed unmatched. CDR1 is MGHRA and CDR2 is YSYEKL in the germline V gene.

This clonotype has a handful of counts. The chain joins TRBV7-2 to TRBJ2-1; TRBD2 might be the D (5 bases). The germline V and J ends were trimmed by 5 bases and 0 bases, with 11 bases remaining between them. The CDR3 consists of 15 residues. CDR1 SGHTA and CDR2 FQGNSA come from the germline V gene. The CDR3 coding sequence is TGTGCCAGCAGCGACTATAGCGACTCCTACAATGAGCAGTTCTTC. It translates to CASSDYSDSYNEQFF.

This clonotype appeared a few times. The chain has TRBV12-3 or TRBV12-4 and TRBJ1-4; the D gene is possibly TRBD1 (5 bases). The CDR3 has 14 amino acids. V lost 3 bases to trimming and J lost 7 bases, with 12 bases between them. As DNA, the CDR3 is TGTGCCAGCAGTTTGGGACGACGGGGTGAAAAACTGTTTTTT. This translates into CASSLGRRGEKLFF.

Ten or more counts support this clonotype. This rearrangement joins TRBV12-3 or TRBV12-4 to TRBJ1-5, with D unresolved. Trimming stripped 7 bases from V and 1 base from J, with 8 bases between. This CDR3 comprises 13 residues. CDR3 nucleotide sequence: TGTGCCAGCACCTCTGAGAGCAATCAGCCCCAGCATTTT. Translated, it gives CASTSESNQPQHF.

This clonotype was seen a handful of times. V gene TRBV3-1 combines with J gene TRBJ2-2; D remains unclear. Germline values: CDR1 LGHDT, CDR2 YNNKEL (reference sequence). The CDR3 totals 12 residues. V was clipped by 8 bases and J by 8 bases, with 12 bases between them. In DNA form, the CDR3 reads TGTGCCAGCGCTTTGGGCTTGGGGGAGCTGTTTTTT. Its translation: CASALGLGELFF.

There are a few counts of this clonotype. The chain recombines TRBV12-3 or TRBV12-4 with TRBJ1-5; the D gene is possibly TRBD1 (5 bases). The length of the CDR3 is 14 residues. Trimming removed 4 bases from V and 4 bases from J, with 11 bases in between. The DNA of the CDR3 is TGTGCCAGCAGTTCCAGGGTCTCAAATCAGCCCCAGCATTTT. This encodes CASSSRVSNQPQHF.

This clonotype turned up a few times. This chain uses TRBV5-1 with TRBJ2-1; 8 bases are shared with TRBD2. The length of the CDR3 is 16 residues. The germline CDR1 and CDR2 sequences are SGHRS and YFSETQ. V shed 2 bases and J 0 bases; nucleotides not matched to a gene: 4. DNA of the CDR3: TGCGCCAGCAGCTTCCGGGGGACTAGCTCCTACAATGAGCAGTTCTTC. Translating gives CASSFRGTSSYNEQFF.

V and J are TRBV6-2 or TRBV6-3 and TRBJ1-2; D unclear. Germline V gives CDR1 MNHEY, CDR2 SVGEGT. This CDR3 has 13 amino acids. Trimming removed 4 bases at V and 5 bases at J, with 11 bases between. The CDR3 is CASSSAELYGYTF. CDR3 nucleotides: TGTGCCAGCAGTTCCGCGGAATTATATGGCTACACCTTC.

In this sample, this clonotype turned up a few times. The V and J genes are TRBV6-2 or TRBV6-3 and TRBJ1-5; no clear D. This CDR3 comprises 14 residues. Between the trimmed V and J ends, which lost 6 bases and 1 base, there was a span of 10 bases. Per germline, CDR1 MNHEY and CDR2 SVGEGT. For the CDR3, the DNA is TGTGCCAGCAGCAACGGTGCCAGCAATCAGCCCCAGCATTTT. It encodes CASSNGASNQPQHF.

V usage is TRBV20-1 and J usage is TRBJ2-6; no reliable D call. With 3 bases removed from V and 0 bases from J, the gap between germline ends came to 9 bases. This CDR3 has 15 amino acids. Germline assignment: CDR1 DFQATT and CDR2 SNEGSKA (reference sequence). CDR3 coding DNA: TGCAGTGCTAGTGGTCAGCACTCTGGGGCCAACGTCCTGACTTTC. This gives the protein CSASGQHSGANVLTF.

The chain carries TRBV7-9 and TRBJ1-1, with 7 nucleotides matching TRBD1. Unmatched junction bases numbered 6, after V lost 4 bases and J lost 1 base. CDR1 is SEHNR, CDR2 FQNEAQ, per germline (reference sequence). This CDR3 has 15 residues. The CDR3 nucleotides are TGTGCCAGCAGCTCATCCAGACAGGGGAACACTGAAGCTTTCTTT. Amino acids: CASSSSRQGNTEAFF.

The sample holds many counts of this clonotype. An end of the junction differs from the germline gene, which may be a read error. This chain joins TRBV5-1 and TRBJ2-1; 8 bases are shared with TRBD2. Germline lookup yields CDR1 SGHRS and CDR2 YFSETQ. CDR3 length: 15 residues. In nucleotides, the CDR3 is TGTGCCAGCAGCTTAACTAGCGGCTCCTACAATGAGCAGTTCTTC. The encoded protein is CASSLTSGSYNEQFF. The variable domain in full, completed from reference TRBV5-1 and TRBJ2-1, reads KAGVTQTPRYLIKTRGQQVTLSCSPISGHRSVSWYQQTPGQGLQFLFEYFSETQRNKGNFPGRFSGRQFSNSRSEMNVSTLELGDSALYLCASSLTSGSYNEQFFGPGTRLTVL.

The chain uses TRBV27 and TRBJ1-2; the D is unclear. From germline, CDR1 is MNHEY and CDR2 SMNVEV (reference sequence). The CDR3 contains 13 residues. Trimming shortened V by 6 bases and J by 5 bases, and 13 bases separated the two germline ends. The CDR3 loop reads CASRPDGPYGYTF. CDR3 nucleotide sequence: TGTGCCAGCAGGCCGGACGGACCTTATGGCTACACCTTC.

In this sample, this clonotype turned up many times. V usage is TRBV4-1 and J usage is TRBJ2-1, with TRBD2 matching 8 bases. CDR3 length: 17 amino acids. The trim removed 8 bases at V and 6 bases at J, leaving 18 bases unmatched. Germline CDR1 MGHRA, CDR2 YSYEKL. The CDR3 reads CASRLVESGGPFNEQFF. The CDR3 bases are TGCGCCAGCCGACTAGTAGAAAGCGGGGGACCCTTCAATGAGCAGTTCTTC.

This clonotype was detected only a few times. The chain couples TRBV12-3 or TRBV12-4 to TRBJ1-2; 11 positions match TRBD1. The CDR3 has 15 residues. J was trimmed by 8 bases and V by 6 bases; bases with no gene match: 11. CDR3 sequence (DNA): TGTGCCAGCAGGGGGACAGGGGGAATGCGAGGGGGCTACACCTTC. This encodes CASRGTGGMRGGYTF.

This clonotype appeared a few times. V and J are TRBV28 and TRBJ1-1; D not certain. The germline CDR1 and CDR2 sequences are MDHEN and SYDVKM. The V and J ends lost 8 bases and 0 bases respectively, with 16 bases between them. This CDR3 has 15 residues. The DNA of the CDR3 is TGTGCCAGCCAATCCGGCGGAGTCTTGAACACTGAAGCTTTCTTT. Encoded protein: CASQSGGVLNTEAFF. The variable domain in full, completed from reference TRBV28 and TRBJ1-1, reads DVKVTQSSRYLVKRTGEKVFLECVQDMDHENMFWYRQDPGLGLRLIYFSYDVKMKEKGDIPEGYSVSREKKERFSLILESASTNQTSMYLCASQSGGVLNTEAFFGQGTRLTVV.

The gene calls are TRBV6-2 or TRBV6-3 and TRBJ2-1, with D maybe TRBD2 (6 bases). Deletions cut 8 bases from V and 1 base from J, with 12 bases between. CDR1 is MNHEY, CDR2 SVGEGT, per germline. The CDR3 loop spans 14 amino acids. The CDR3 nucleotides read TGTGCCAGCCAACGGGAGCGGTCCTACAATGAGCAGTTCTTC. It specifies CASQRERSYNEQFF.

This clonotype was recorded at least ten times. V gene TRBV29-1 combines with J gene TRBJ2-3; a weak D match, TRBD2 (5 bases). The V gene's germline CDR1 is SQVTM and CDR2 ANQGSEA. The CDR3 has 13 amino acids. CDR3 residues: CTTGEAATDTQYF. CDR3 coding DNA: TGCACCACCGGGGAAGCAGCCACAGATACGCAGTATTTT.

CDR3 sequence reads: CSASTRPREQFF. The CDR3 DNA reads TGCAGTGCTAGTACCCGGCCTCGCGAGCAGTTCTTC. The V gene is TRBV20-1, the J gene TRBJ2-1; no firm D call. The V gene lost 3 bases and the J gene lost 10 bases, with 13 bases spanning the gap. The CDR3 spans 12 residues. CDR1 is DFQATT and CDR2 is SNEGSKA in the germline V gene (reference sequence).

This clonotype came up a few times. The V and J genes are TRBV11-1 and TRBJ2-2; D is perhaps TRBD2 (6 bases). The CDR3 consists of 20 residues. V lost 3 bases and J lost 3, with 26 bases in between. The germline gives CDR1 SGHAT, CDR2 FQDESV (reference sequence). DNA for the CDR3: TGTGCCAGCAGCTTTAGGTCCGGCCTAGCGAGAACGATTTACACCGGGGAGCTGTTTTTT. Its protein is CASSFRSGLARTIYTGELFF.

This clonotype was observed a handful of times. The CDR3 DNA reads as TGTGCCAGTAGGTCGGAAGAAAGATACAATGAGCAGTTCTTC. This encodes CASRSEERYNEQFF. This rearrangement joins TRBV19 to TRBJ2-1, with unresolved D. Trimming pared 6 bases from V and 4 bases from J, leaving 13 bases between. The CDR3 is made up of 14 amino acids. Per the germline V gene, CDR1 is LNHDA and CDR2 is SQIVND (reference sequence).